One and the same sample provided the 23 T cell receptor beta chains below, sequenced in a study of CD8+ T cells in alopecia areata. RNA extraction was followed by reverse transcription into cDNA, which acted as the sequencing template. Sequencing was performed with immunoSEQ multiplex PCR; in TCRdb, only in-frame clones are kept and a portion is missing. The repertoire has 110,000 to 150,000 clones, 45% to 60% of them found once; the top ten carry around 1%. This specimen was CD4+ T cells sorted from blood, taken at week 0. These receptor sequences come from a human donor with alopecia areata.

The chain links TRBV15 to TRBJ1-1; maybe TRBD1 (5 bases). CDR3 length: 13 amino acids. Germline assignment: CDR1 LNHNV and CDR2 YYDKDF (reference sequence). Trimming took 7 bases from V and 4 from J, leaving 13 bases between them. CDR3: CATTGSGITEAFF. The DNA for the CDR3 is TGTGCCACCACAGGGAGTGGGATCACTGAAGCTTTCTTT.

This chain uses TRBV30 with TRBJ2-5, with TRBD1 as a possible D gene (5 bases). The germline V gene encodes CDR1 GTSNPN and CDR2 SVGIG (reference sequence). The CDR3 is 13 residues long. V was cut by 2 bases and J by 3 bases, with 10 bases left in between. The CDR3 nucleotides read TGTGCCTGGAGTTGGGGCCAGGAAGAGACCCAGTACTTC. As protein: CAWSWGQEETQYF.

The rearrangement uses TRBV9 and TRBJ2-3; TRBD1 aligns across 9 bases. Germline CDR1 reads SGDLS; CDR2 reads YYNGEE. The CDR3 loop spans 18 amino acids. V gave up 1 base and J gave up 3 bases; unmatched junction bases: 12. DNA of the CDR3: TGTGCCAGCAGCGTAACCTGGGGACAGGGAGGGAGAACAGATACGCAGTATTTT. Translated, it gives CASSVTWGQGGRTDTQYF. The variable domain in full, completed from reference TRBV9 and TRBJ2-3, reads DSGVTQTPKHLITATGQRVTLRCSPRSGDLSVYWYQQSLDQGLQFLIQYYNGEERAKGNILERFSAQQFPDLHSELNLSSLELGDSALYFCASSVTWGQGGRTDTQYFGPGTRLTVL.

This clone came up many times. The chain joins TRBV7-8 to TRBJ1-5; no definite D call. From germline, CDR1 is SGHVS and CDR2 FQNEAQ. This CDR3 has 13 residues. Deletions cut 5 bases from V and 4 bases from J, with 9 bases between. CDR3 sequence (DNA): TGTGCCAGCAGCCCCCAGTTAAATCAGCCCCAGCATTTT. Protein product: CASSPQLNQPQHF.

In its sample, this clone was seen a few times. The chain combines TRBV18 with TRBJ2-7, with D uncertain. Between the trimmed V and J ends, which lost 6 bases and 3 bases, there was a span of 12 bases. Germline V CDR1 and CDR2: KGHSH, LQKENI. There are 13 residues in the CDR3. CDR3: CASSKSTGYEQYF. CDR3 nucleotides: TGTGCCAGCTCCAAATCCACGGGCTACGAGCAGTACTTC.

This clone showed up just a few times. CDR3 DNA: TGTGCCAGCAGCGAACAGGGAAACAGTGAAAAACTGTTTTTT. Translating it yields CASSEQGNSEKLFF. This chain uses TRBV11-2 with TRBJ1-4, with D possibly matching TRBD1 (6 bases). CDR1 is SGHAT and CDR2 is FQNNGV in the germline V gene. V lost 5 bases, J lost 7 bases, and 14 bases lay in between. The CDR3 covers 14 residues. Complete variable domain (other parts from reference TRBV11-2 and TRBJ1-4): EAGVAQSPRYKIIEKRQSVAFWCNPISGHATLYWYQQILGQGPKLLIQFQNNGVVDDSQLPKDRFSAERLKGVDSTLKIQPAKLEDSAVYLCASSEQGNSEKLFFGSGTQLSVL.

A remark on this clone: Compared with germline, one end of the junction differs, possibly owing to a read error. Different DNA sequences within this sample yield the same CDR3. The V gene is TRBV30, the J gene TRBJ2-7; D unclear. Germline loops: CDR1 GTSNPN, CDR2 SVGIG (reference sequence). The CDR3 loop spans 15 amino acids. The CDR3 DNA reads TGCGCCTGGAGCCCCCGGACCTGGCGCTCCTACGAGCAGTACTTC. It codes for CAWSPRTWRSYEQYF.

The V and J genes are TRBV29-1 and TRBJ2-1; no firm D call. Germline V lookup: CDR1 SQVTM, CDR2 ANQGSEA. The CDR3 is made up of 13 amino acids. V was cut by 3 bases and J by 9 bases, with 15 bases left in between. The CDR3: CSVDLVFSSEQFF. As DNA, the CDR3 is TGCAGCGTTGATCTGGTCTTTAGCAGTGAGCAGTTCTTC.

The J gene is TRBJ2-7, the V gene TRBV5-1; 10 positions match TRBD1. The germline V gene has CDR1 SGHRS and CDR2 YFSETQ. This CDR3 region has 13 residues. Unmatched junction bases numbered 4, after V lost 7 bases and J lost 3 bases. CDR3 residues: CASSWDRGYEQYF. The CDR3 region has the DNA TGCGCCAGCTCATGGGACAGGGGCTACGAGCAGTACTTC.

The CDR3 reads CAWRKLGVLTGELFF. CDR3 DNA: TGTGCCTGGAGGAAACTAGGGGTCCTCACCGGGGAGCTGTTTTTT. The V call is TRBV30, the J call TRBJ2-2; the D call may be TRBD1 or TRBD2 (5 bases each). This CDR3 has 15 residues. V was shortened by 3 bases and J by 4 bases, with 15 bases between the two germline ends. Germline V gives CDR1 GTSNPN, CDR2 SVGIG (reference sequence).

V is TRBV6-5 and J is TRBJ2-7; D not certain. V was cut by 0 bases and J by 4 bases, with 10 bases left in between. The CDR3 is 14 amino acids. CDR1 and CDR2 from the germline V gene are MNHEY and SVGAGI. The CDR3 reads CASSYSARWYEQYF. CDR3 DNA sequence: TGTGCCAGCAGTTACTCGGCTAGATGGTACGAGCAGTACTTC.

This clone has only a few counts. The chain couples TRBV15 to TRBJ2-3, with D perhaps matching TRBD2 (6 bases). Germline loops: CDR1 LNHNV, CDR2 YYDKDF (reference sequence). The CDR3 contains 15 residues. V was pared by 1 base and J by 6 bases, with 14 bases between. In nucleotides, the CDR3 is TGTGCCACCAGCAGAGTCGGGAGTGCGGGGGATACGCAGTATTTT. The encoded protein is CATSRVGSAGDTQYF.

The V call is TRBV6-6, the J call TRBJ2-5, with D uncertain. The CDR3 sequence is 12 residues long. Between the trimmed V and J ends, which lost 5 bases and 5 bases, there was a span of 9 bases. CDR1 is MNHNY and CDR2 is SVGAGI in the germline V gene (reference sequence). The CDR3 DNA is TGTGCCAGCAGTCTGGGGTACGAGACCCAGTACTTC. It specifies CASSLGYETQYF.

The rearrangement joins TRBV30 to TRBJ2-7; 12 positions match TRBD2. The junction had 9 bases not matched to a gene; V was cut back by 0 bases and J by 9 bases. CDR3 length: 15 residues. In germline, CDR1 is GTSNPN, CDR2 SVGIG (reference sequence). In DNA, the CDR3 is TGTGCCTGGAGTGTGAAGACTAGCGGGAGCAGTGGGCAGTACTTC. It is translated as CAWSVKTSGSSGQYF.

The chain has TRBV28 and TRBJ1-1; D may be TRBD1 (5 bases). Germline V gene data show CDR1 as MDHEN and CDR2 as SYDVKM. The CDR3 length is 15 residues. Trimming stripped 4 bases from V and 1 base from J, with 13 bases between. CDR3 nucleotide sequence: TGTGCCAGCAGTTCTTGGGGGAGGGCGAACACTGAAGCTTTCTTT. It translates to CASSSWGRANTEAFF.

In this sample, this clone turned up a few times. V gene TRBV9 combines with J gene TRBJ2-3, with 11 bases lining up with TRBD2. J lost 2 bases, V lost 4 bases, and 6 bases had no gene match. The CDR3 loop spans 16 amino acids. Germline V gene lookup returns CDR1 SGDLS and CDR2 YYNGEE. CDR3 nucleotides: TGTGCCAGCAGCACCTCTAGCGGGAGGATCACAGATACGCAGTATTTT. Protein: CASSTSSGRITDTQYF.

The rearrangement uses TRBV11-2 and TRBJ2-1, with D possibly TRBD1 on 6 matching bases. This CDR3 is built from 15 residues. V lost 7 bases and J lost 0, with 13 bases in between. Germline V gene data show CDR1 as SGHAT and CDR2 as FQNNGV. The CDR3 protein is CASTPQGLSYNEQFF. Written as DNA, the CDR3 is TGTGCCAGCACTCCACAGGGCCTCTCCTACAATGAGCAGTTCTTC.

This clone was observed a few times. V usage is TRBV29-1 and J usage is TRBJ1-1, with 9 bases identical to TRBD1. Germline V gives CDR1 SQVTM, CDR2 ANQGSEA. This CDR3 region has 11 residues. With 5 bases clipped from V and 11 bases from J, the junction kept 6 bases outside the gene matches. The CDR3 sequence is CSVLDRGGAFF. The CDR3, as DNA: TGCAGCGTTCTGGACAGGGGTGGCGCTTTCTTT. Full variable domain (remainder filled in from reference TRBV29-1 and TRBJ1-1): SAVISQKPSRDICQRGTSLTIQCQVDSQVTMMFWYRQQPGQSLTLIATANQGSEATYESGFVIDKFPISRPNLTFSTLTVSNMSPEDSSIYLCSVLDRGGAFFGQGTRLTVV.

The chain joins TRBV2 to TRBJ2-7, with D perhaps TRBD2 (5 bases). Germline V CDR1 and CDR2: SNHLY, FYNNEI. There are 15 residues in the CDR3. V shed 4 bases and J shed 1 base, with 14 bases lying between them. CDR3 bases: TGTGCCAGCAGTGCAAGTGGCGGGCCATCCTACGAGCAGTACTTC. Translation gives CASSASGGPSYEQYF.

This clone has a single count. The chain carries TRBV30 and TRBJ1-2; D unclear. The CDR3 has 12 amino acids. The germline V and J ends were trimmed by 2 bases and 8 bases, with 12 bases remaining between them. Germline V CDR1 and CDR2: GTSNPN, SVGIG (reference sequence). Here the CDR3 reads CAWSPGLRGYTF. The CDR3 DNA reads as TGTGCCTGGAGTCCCGGGCTCCGAGGCTACACCTTC.

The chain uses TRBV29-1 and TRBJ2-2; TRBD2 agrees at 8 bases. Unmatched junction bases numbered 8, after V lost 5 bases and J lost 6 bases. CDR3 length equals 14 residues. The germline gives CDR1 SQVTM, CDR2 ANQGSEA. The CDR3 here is CSVRLARSPGELFF. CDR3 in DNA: TGCAGCGTTAGACTAGCGAGGTCTCCCGGGGAGCTGTTTTTT.

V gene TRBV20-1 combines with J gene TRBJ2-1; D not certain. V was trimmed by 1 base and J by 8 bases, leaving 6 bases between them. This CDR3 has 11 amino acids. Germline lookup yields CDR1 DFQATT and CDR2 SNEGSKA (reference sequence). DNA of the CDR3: TGCAGTGCTAGAGCGAGCTATGAGCAGTTCTTC. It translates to CSARASYEQFF.

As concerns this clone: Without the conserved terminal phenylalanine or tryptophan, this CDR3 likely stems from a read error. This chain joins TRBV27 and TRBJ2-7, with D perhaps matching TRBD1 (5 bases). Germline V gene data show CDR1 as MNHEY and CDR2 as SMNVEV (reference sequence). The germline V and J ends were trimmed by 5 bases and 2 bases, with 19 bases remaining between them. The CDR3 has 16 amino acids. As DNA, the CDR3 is TGTGCCAGCAGTAAAAACAGGATTAGTGTTGCCTACGAGCAGTACCTC. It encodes CASSKNRISVAYEQYL.